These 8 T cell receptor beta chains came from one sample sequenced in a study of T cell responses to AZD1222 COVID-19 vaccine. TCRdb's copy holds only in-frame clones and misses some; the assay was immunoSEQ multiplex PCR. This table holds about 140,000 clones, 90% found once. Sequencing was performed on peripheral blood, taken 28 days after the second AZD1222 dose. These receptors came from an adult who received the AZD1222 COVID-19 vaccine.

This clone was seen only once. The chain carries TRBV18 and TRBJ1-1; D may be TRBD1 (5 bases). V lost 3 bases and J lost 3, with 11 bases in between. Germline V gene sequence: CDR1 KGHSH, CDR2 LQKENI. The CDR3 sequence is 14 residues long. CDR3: CASSPGPEDTEAFF. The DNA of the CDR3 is TGTGCCAGCTCACCGGGACCGGAGGACACTGAAGCTTTCTTT.

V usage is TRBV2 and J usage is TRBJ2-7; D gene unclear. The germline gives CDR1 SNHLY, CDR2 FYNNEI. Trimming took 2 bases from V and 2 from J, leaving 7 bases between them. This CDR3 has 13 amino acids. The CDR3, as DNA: TGTGCCAGCAGTGAATCCCAGACCTACGAGCAGTACTTC. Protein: CASSESQTYEQYF.

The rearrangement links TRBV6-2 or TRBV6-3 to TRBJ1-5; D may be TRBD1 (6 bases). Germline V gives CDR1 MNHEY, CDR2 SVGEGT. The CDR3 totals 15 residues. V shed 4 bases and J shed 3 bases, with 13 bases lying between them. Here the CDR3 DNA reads TGTGCCAGCAGTTCGGGGACAAACTACAATCAGCCCCAGCATTTT. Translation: CASSSGTNYNQPQHF.

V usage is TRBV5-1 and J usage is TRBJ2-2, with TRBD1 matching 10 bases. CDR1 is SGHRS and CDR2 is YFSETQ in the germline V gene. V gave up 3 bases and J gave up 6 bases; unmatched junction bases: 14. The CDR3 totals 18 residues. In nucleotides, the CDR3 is TGCGCCAGCAGCTCGTCCGGGACAGGGGTCGGAACTGCCGGGGAGCTGTTTTTT. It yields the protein CASSSSGTGVGTAGELFF.

The CDR3 protein is CASSPPSGLADTQYF. The CDR3 nucleotides are TGTGCCAGCTCACCACCATCGGGCCTGGCAGATACGCAGTATTTT. This sequence joins TRBV18 and TRBJ2-3; no firm D call. Germline CDR1 is KGHSH and CDR2 is LQKENI. V lost 0 bases, J lost 4 bases, and 11 bases lay in between. This CDR3 comprises 15 residues.

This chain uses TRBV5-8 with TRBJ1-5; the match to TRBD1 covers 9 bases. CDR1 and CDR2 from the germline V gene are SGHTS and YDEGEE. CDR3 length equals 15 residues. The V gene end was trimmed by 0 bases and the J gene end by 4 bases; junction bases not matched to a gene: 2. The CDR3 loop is CASSLVTGGNQPQHF. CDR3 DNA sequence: TGTGCCAGCAGCTTGGTGACAGGGGGGAATCAGCCCCAGCATTTT.

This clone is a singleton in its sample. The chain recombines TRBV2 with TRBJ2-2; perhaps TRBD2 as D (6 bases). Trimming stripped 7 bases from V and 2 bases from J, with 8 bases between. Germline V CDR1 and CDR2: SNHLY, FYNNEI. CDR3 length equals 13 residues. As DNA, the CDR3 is TGTGCCAGCACGGGACTTAACACCGGGGAGCTGTTTTTT. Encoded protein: CASTGLNTGELFF.

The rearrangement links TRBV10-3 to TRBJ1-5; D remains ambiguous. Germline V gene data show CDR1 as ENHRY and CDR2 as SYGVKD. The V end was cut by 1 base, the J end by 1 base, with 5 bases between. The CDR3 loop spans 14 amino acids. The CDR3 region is CAISELGSNQPQHF. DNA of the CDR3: TGTGCCATCAGTGAGTTAGGAAGCAATCAGCCCCAGCATTTT.